Listed here are 29 T cell receptor beta chains from one sample, sequenced in a study of blood T cell repertoires in COVID-19. Clones were read by immunoSEQ multiplex PCR, and TCRdb kept only the in-frame ones, dropping some. Of some 66,000 clones listed, over 85% are singletons. Sequencing was carried out using peripheral blood. The receptors come from a man between 65 and 85 years old with active COVID-19.

The CDR3 bases are TGTGCCAGCAGTCCCCGCGGGACAGTATCCTACAATGAGCAGTTCTTC. Protein sequence: CASSPRGTVSYNEQFF. V is TRBV27 and J is TRBJ2-1, with D possibly being TRBD1 (7 bases). The CDR3 covers 16 residues. Trimming removed 5 bases at V and 1 base at J, with 15 bases between. Germline V gene data show CDR1 as MNHEY and CDR2 as SMNVEV (reference sequence).

As to this clone: Germline is not matched at one junction end, which may reflect a read error. V usage is TRBV5-6 and J usage is TRBJ1-1; D not certain. This CDR3 comprises 13 residues. Germline-derived CDR1 and CDR2 are SGHDT and YYEEEE. CDR3 amino acids: CASSLEKEHFSPF. The CDR3 bases are TGTGCCAGCAGCTTGGAAAAGGAGCACTTCTCACCCTTT.

The rearrangement joins TRBV4-1 to TRBJ1-6; D is ambiguous. CDR1 and CDR2 (germline): MGHRA, YSYEKL. V was trimmed by 1 base and J by 6 bases, leaving 13 bases between them. The CDR3 consists of 16 residues. CDR3 DNA sequence: TGCGCCAGCAGCCAAGGTCGGGTTTTGGGTAATTCACCCCTCCACTTT. Amino acid sequence: CASSQGRVLGNSPLHF.

This chain joins TRBV2 and TRBJ2-1; 7 positions match TRBD2. With V trimmed by 4 bases and J by 3 bases, 9 bases remained unmatched. The CDR3 has 16 residues. Germline V gene lookup returns CDR1 SNHLY and CDR2 FYNNEI. This CDR3 is CASSVPSGKNYNEQFF. Here the CDR3 DNA reads TGTGCCAGCAGTGTCCCTAGCGGAAAAAACTACAATGAGCAGTTCTTC.

This rearrangement joins TRBV7-3 to TRBJ2-5; TRBD2 aligns across 11 bases. This CDR3 has 16 amino acids. Germline trimming cut 1 base from V and 5 bases from J; bases unmatched to any gene: 6. Per germline, CDR1 SGHTA and CDR2 FQGTGA. The CDR3 DNA is TGTGCCAGCAGCTTAATGCCTAGCGGGGGGCGGGAGACCCAGTACTTC. Protein: CASSLMPSGGRETQYF.

The chain employs TRBV7-2 and TRBJ1-6; D remains unclear. V gave up 5 bases and J gave up 14 bases, with 13 bases separating them. The CDR3 sequence is 12 residues long. Germline V gives CDR1 SGHTA, CDR2 FQGNSA. The CDR3 nucleotides read TGTGCCAGCAGCGGCGCGGGCTTGGCCCTCCACTTT. Translating gives CASSGAGLALHF.

The J gene is TRBJ1-5, the V gene TRBV6-5, with TRBD1 as a possible D gene (5 bases). V lost 7 bases and J 6 bases, leaving 19 bases between the germline ends. The CDR3 totals 15 residues. Germline V gives CDR1 MNHEY, CDR2 SVGAGI. The CDR3 is CASIKTGDSAQPQHF. Written as DNA, the CDR3 is TGTGCCAGCATCAAGACGGGGGACTCGGCTCAGCCCCAGCATTTT.

J is TRBJ2-3 and V is TRBV5-1; a possible D gene is TRBD2 (5 bases). Germline V CDR1 and CDR2: SGHRS, YFSETQ. V lost 4 bases to trimming and J lost 11 bases, with 17 bases between them. The CDR3 has 13 residues. In DNA form, the CDR3 reads TGCGCCAGCAGCCCTCGACTACTCGGCGGGCAGTATTTT. It translates to CASSPRLLGGQYF.

The chain employs TRBV18 and TRBJ1-4; D might be TRBD1 (5 bases). Germline V lookup: CDR1 KGHSH, CDR2 LQKENI. CDR3 length equals 13 residues. V was pared by 0 bases and J by 8 bases, with 7 bases between. The CDR3 loop reads CASSPPGGEKLFF. CDR3 coding DNA: TGTGCCAGCTCACCACCCGGGGGAGAAAAACTGTTTTTT.

The J gene is TRBJ2-2, the V gene TRBV18; tentative D call: TRBD2 (5 bases). V lost 7 bases and J 2 bases, leaving 8 bases between the germline ends. Germline V gene data show CDR1 as KGHSH and CDR2 as LQKENI. The CDR3 runs to 13 residues. The CDR3 protein is CASWEYNTGELFF. In DNA, the CDR3 is TGTGCCAGCTGGGAGTATAACACCGGGGAGCTGTTTTTT.

V and J are TRBV7-2 and TRBJ2-5, with a weak D call TRBD2 (7 bases). Germline V gene lookup returns CDR1 SGHTA and CDR2 FQGNSA. This CDR3 spans 16 amino acids. V was cut by 8 bases and J by 0 bases, with 19 bases left in between. The CDR3 spells CASVRGGAQDQETQYF. The DNA of the CDR3 is TGTGCCAGCGTCAGAGGGGGGGCACAGGACCAAGAGACCCAGTACTTC.

The V call is TRBV7-9, the J call TRBJ2-5; D perhaps matches TRBD2 (5 bases). V lost 6 bases and J lost 3, with 14 bases in between. The V gene's germline CDR1 is SEHNR and CDR2 FQNEAQ (reference sequence). This CDR3 region has 14 residues. CDR3 protein: CASRLVGGKETQYF. In DNA form, the CDR3 reads TGTGCCAGCAGACTAGTGGGCGGTAAAGAGACCCAGTACTTC.

This chain connects TRBV25-1 to TRBJ1-2, with no clear D. Germline CDR1 MGHDK, CDR2 SYGVNS. The CDR3 sequence is 12 residues long. The ends were cut back, 5 bases at V and 3 bases at J, with 7 bases in the middle. CDR3 nucleotides: TGTGCCAGCAGTTACGGGTACTATGGCTACACCTTC. It is translated as CASSYGYYGYTF.

This clone came up once. V usage is TRBV6-5 and J usage is TRBJ2-1, with a possible D match to TRBD2 (7 bases). V lost 0 bases, J lost 4 bases, and 13 bases lay in between. Germline CDR1 is MNHEY and CDR2 is SVGAGI. The CDR3 has 16 amino acids. This chain's CDR3 is CASSYSAGAGYNEQFF. DNA of the CDR3: TGTGCCAGCAGTTACTCGGCGGGGGCAGGATACAATGAGCAGTTCTTC.

This chain joins TRBV3-1 (or the pseudogene TRBV3-2) and TRBJ1-4; D is uncertain. This CDR3 region has 14 residues. V dropped 4 bases and J dropped 8 bases, with 14 bases sitting between them. Germline CDR1 is LGHDT and CDR2 is YNNKEL (reference sequence). CDR3 DNA: TGTGCCAGCAGCCCCAAGAACGGAGGCGAAAAACTGTTTTTT. Its translation is CASSPKNGGEKLFF.

The rearrangement uses TRBV28 and TRBJ1-5; possible D gene TRBD1, 5 bases. The CDR3 spans 15 residues. The V end was cut by 3 bases, the J end by 4 bases, with 13 bases between. Germline values: CDR1 MDHEN, CDR2 SYDVKM. In DNA, the CDR3 is TGTGCCAGCAGTTTTCTCTCCGGGGGGAATCAGCCCCAGCATTTT. It is translated as CASSFLSGGNQPQHF.

The gene calls are TRBV29-1 and TRBJ2-7, with 7 nucleotides matching TRBD1. This CDR3 has 13 amino acids. Germline trimming cut 6 bases from V and 2 bases from J; bases unmatched to any gene: 7. The germline CDR1 and CDR2 sequences are SQVTM and ANQGSEA. The CDR3 coding sequence is TGCAGCGTAGTACGGACAGGCGCCTACGAGCAGTACTTC. Translation: CSVVRTGAYEQYF.

The genes are TRBV7-9 and TRBJ2-1; a possible D gene is TRBD2 (6 bases). The length of the CDR3 is 15 residues. V lost 7 bases and J 3 bases, leaving 16 bases between the germline ends. Germline CDR1 SEHNR, CDR2 FQNEAQ (reference sequence). CDR3 in amino acids: CASIHGTLLYNEQFF. The CDR3 DNA is TGTGCCAGCATCCACGGGACTTTACTCTACAATGAGCAGTTCTTC.

The gene calls are TRBV19 and TRBJ2-2; D might be TRBD1 (5 bases). Trimming shortened V by 4 bases and J by 7 bases, and 13 bases separated the two germline ends. CDR3 size: 14 residues. In germline, CDR1 is LNHDA, CDR2 SQIVND (reference sequence). CDR3 bases: TGTGCCAGTAGTACTACAGGTTTGGGCGGGGAGCTGTTTTTT. Translated: CASSTTGLGGELFF.

The rearrangement joins TRBV19 to TRBJ2-7; 9 bases map to TRBD1. The CDR3 spans 15 residues. V was pared by 2 bases and J by 2 bases, with 4 bases of the junction left unmatched. Germline lookup yields CDR1 LNHDA and CDR2 SQIVND (reference sequence). The DNA of the CDR3 is TGTGCCAGTAGTATACTGGGACAGGGTACCTACGAGCAGTACTTC. It translates to CASSILGQGTYEQYF.

V and J are TRBV25-1 and TRBJ2-1; no firm D call. Trimming shortened V by 5 bases and J by 6 bases, and 17 bases separated the two germline ends. CDR3 length equals 15 residues. Germline CDR1 MGHDK, CDR2 SYGVNS. Here the CDR3 reads CASSPMVADINEQFF. CDR3 sequence (DNA): TGTGCCAGCAGTCCCATGGTAGCAGATATCAATGAGCAGTTCTTC.

This sequence joins TRBV7-2 and TRBJ2-4; 15 nucleotides align to TRBD2. With 1 base clipped from V and 6 bases from J, the junction kept 10 bases outside the gene matches. The CDR3 contains 19 residues. The germline CDR1 and CDR2 sequences are SGHTA and FQGNSA. The CDR3 loop reads CASSLEGLAGGRKRNIQYF. CDR3 in DNA: TGTGCCAGCAGCTTAGAGGGACTAGCGGGGGGACGTAAGAGAAACATTCAGTACTTC.

The CDR3 bases are TGTGCCAGCAGCCTGACTTGGACAGACTGGTACCAAGAGACCCAGTACTTC. Its protein product is CASSLTWTDWYQETQYF. The chain couples TRBV7-3 to TRBJ2-5; TRBD1 is a possible D gene (6 bases). Trimming removed 5 bases from V and 0 bases from J, with 19 bases in between. Germline-derived CDR1 and CDR2 are SGHTA and FQGTGA. The length of the CDR3 is 17 residues. Variable domain in full (rest from reference TRBV7-3 and TRBJ2-5): GAGVSQTPSNKVTEKGKYVELRCDPISGHTALYWYRQSLGQGPEFLIYFQGTGAADDSGLPNDRFFAVRPEGSVSTLKIQRTERGDSAVYLCASSLTWTDWYQETQYFGPGTRLLVL.

This clone came up once. DNA for the CDR3: TGTGCCAGCAGCCAAGCCCAGGGGTTCCACAATGAGCAGTTCTTC. It is translated as CASSQAQGFHNEQFF. The rearrangement links TRBV14 to TRBJ2-1, with D maybe TRBD1 (6 bases). The germline V gene has CDR1 SGHDN and CDR2 FVKESK. This CDR3 contains 15 residues. The germline V and J ends were trimmed by 1 base and 5 bases, with 12 bases remaining between them.

This chain joins TRBV4-1 and TRBJ1-3; D not certain. This CDR3 is built from 15 residues. Trimming stripped 3 bases from V and 0 bases from J, with 9 bases between. CDR1 and CDR2 from the germline V gene are MGHRA and YSYEKL. CDR3 in amino acids: CASSHGRSSGNTIYF. CDR3 nucleotide sequence: TGCGCCAGCAGCCATGGCAGAAGCTCTGGAAACACCATATATTTT.

The V and J genes are TRBV29-1 and TRBJ2-3; 12 positions match TRBD1. The length of the CDR3 is 15 residues. V lost 5 bases to trimming and J lost 0 bases; unmatched junction nucleotides: 3. Germline CDR1 is SQVTM and CDR2 is ANQGSEA. The CDR3 DNA reads as TGCAGCGTTCTGGGACAGGGGGCGAGCACAGATACGCAGTATTTT. Residues: CSVLGQGASTDTQYF.

The J gene is TRBJ1-1, the V gene TRBV5-1, with a weak D call TRBD1 (5 bases). The length of the CDR3 is 14 residues. Looked up from germline, CDR1 is SGHRS and CDR2 is YFSETQ. Deletions cut 0 bases from V and 1 base from J, with 7 bases between. CDR3 nucleotide sequence: TGCGCCAGCAGCTTGGGAGACAGGAACACTGAAGCTTTCTTT. It encodes CASSLGDRNTEAFF.

CDR3 region: CASRSGMNTEAFF. The CDR3 bases are TGTGCCAGCAGGTCGGGGATGAACACTGAAGCTTTCTTT. The chain has TRBV12-3 or TRBV12-4 and TRBJ1-1; the D is unclear. The CDR3 length is 13 residues. Trimming pared 6 bases from V and 0 bases from J, leaving 8 bases between.

The rearrangement uses TRBV4-2 and TRBJ2-2, with D possibly TRBD2 on 6 matching bases. The V and J ends lost 1 base and 5 bases respectively, with 14 bases between them. CDR3 length equals 16 residues. CDR1 and CDR2 from the germline V gene are LGHNA and YNFKEQ. CDR3 in DNA: TGTGCCAGCAGCCAAGGGGGTCGGGGGAGAACCGGGGAGCTGTTTTTT. Its translation: CASSQGGRGRTGELFF.